One sample yielded the 7 T cell receptor beta chains listed below, sequenced in a study of PD-1 blockade in classical Hodgkin lymphoma (dated by TCRdb to the early 2020s). Explained via the paper, the time point label denotes: cycle 2 day 1 (C2D1) of nivolumab. All trial patients had relapsed after autologous stem cell transplantation, with cohorts A, B and C differing in prior brentuximab vedotin exposure. The library was made by the immunoSEQ multiplex PCR assay. TCRdb re-hosts the immuneACCESS table, in-frame sequences only. Its copies lack some clones; in the studies checked, an unresolved V gene accounts for under half of them, and the cause for the rest is not known. The sample table contains roughly 28,000 clones; only one count was recorded for roughly 70% of them. Clones ranked in the top ten supply roughly 24% of the sample. The sequencing here drew on peripheral blood mononuclear cells (PBMCs), taken before the second cycle of nivolumab. Receptors were obtained from a human donor with classical Hodgkin lymphoma.

V usage is TRBV9 and J usage is TRBJ1-3, with a tentative D call TRBD1 (5 bases). V was shortened by 3 bases and J by 4 bases, with 17 bases between the two germline ends. CDR3 size: 16 residues. Per the germline V gene, CDR1 is SGDLS and CDR2 is YYNGEE. CDR3 sequence reads: CASSALAGLMGNTIYF. DNA of the CDR3: TGTGCCAGCAGCGCCCTGGCAGGGCTGATGGGAAACACCATATATTTT.

The chain is built from TRBV11-2 and TRBJ2-2, with D tentatively TRBD2 (5 bases). Germline V CDR1 and CDR2: SGHAT, FQNNGV. V was cut by 5 bases and J by 4 bases, with 17 bases left in between. The CDR3 length is 16 residues. DNA of the CDR3: TGTGCCAGCAGCCAGAGGGTGGTGGGTTTCACCGGGGAGCTGTTTTTT. Amino acid sequence: CASSQRVVGFTGELFF.

The chain uses TRBV18 and TRBJ1-2; D is possibly TRBD1 (5 bases). The CDR3 is 15 amino acids. V lost 6 bases, J lost 2 bases, and 16 bases lay in between. Germline loops: CDR1 KGHSH, CDR2 LQKENI. The CDR3 nucleotides read TGTGCCAGCTCCCCGCCAGGGACGGCGAACTATGGCTACACCTTC. It codes for CASSPPGTANYGYTF.

The chain has TRBV27 and TRBJ1-2, with 11 bases aligning to TRBD1. Germline V gives CDR1 MNHEY, CDR2 SMNVEV (reference sequence). With 2 bases clipped from V and 4 bases from J, the junction kept 12 bases outside the gene matches. The CDR3 is 18 residues long. The CDR3 DNA is TGTGCCAGCAGTTTAACACGGACAGGGGGCATATATTTCTATGGCTACACCTTC. It yields the protein CASSLTRTGGIYFYGYTF.

In this sample, this clone turned up once. CDR3 nucleotide sequence: TGCGCCAGCAGCCAAGTTGGGGGGAAGGGCAATCAGCCCCAGCATTTT. Translation: CASSQVGGKGNQPQHF. V gene TRBV4-3 combines with J gene TRBJ1-5; a weak D match, TRBD1 (5 bases). CDR1 LGHNA and CDR2 YSLEER come from the germline V gene. The CDR3 runs to 16 residues. V shed 1 base and J shed 2 bases, with 12 bases lying between them.

This clone was recorded a few times. J is TRBJ2-3 and V is TRBV6-1, with 8 bases fitting TRBD2. Unmatched junction bases numbered 8, after V lost 4 bases and J lost 2 bases. The V gene's germline CDR1 is MNHNS and CDR2 SASEGT. The CDR3 contains 16 residues. The CDR3 nucleotides are TGTGCCAGCAGTGCCGCTAGCGGGCTCTCCACAGATACGCAGTATTTT. It specifies CASSAASGLSTDTQYF.

This clone was seen just once. The genes are TRBV4-3 and TRBJ1-5; D possibly corresponds to TRBD1 (6 bases). This CDR3 has 16 amino acids. The V and J ends lost 0 bases and 6 bases respectively, with 15 bases between them. Germline loops: CDR1 LGHNA, CDR2 YSLEER. The CDR3 nucleotides are TGCGCCAGCAGCCAAGAGGTGACGGGGGGGCTTCAGCCCCAGCATTTT. Translation gives CASSQEVTGGLQPQHF.